This T cell receptor (beta chain) was sequenced in a study of identical twins. Germline lookup yields CDR1 DFQATT and CDR2 SNEGSKA (reference sequence). The CDR3 is 15 residues long. Trimming stripped 4 bases from V and 0 bases from J, with 13 bases between. One entry per CDR3 protein, called by TCRdb with MiXCR from the 5' RACE reads. The sample contains more than 600,000 distinct CDR3 sequences, 15% to 20% of which appear only once. These sequences were also reported in another study, on T cells expressing NK-cell markers. From that study: Sorted CD3+CD56+NKG2C+, CD3+CD56+NKG2C- and CD3+CD56-NKG2C+ T cells supplied TCR beta repertoires. Several of the experiments relied on an anti-gamma-delta TCR antibody so that only alpha-beta TCR T cells were sorted. A range of about 1.0-8% of CD8+ T cells consisted of dominant NKG2C+ clonotypes in several donors.

This TCR was sampled from a woman under 30 in good health. What was sequenced was PBMCs. The J gene is TRBJ2-1, the V gene TRBV20-1; weak D call: TRBD2 (5 bases). Written as DNA, the CDR3 is TGCAGTGCTAAAGGACTCTCCATCTCCTACAATGAGCAGTTCTTC. This gives the protein CSAKGLSISYNEQFF.